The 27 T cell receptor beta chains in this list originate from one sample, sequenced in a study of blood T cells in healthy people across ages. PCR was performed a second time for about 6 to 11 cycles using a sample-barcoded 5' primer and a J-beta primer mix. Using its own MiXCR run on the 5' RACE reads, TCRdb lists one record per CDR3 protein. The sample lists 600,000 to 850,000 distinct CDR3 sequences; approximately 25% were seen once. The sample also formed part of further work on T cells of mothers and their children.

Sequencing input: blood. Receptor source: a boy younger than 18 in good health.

The CDR3 region is CASSYSPAANEQYF. In nucleotides, the CDR3 is TGTGCCAGCAGTTACTCGCCAGCAGCCAACGAGCAGTACTTC. The chain carries TRBV6-6 and TRBJ2-5; D is ambiguous. TRBJ2-7 matches the DNA end more closely, so the J call is doubtful. CDR3 size: 14 residues. Per the germline V gene, CDR1 is MNHNY and CDR2 is SVGAGI (reference sequence).

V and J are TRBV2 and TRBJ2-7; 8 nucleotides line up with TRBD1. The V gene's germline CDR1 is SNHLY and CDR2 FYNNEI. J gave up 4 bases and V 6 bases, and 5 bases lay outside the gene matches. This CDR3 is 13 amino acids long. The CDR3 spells CASRGQELYEQYF. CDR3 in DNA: TGTGCCAGCAGGGGACAGGAATTGTACGAGCAGTACTTC.

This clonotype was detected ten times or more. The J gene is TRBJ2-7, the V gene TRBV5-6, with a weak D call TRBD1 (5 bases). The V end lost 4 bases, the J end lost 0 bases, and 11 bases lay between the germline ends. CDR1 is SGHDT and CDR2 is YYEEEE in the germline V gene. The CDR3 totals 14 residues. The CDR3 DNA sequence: TGTGCCAGCAGCCTCACGGACACCTCCTACGAGCAGTACTTC. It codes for CASSLTDTSYEQYF.

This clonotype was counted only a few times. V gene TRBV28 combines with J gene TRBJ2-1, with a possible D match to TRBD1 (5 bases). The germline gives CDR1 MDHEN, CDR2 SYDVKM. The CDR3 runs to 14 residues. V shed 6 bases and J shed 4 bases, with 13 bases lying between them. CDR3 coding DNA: TGTGCCAGCAGGGGCAGGGATCGGTACAATGAGCAGTTCTTC. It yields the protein CASRGRDRYNEQFF. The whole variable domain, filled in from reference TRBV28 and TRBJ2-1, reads DVKVTQSSRYLVKRTGEKVFLECVQDMDHENMFWYRQDPGLGLRLIYFSYDVKMKEKGDIPEGYSVSREKKERFSLILESASTNQTSMYLCASRGRDRYNEQFFGPGTRLTVL.

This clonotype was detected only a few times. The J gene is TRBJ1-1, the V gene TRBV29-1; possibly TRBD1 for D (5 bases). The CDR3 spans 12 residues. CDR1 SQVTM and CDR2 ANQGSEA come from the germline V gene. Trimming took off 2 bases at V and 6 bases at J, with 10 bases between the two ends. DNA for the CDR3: TGCAGCGTTGAAACAGGCTCCCCTGAAGCTTTCTTT. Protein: CSVETGSPEAFF.

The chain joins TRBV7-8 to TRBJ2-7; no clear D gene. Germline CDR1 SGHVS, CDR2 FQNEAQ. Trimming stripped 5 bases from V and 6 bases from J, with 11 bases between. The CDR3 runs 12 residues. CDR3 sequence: CASSPRIGEQYF. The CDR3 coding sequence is TGTGCCAGCAGCCCACGTATAGGCGAGCAGTACTTC. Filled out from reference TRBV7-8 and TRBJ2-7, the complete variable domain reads GAGVSQSPRYKVAKRGQDVALRCDPISGHVSLFWYQQALGQGPEFLTYFQNEAQLDKSGLPSDRFFAERPEGSVSTLKIQRTQQEDSAVYLCASSPRIGEQYFGPGTRLTVT.

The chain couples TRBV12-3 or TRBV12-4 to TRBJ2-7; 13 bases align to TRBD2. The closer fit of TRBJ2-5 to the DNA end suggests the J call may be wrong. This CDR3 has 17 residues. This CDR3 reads CASSSSQGTSGKETQYF. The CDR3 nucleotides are TGTGCCAGCAGTTCCTCGCAGGGGACTAGCGGGAAAGAGACCCAGTACTTC.

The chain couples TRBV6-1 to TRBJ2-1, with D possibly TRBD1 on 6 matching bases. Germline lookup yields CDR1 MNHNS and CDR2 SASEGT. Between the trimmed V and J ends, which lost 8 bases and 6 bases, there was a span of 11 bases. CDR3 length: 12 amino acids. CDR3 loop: CASAQQGNEQFF. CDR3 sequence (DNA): TGTGCCAGCGCACAACAGGGCAATGAGCAGTTCTTC.

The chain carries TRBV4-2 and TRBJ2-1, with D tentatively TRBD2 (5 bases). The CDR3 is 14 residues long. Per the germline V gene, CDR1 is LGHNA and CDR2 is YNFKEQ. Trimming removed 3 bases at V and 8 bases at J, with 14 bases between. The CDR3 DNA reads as TGTGCCAGCAGCCAGGTGACCACGGGGTATGAGCAGTTCTTC. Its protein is CASSQVTTGYEQFF.

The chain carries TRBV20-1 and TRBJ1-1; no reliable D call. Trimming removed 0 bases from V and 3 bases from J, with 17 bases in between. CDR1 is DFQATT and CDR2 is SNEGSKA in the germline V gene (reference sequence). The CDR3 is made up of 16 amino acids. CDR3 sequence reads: CSARDRSQATDTEAFF. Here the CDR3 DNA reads TGCAGTGCTAGAGATCGATCCCAGGCCACTGACACTGAAGCTTTCTTT.

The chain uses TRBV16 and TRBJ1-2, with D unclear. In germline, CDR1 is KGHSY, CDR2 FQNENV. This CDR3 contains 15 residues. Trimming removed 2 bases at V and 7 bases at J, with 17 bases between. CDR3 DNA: TGTGCCAGCAGCCAAATCGCAGGTGCGGACGGTGGCTACACCTTC. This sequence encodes CASSQIAGADGGYTF.

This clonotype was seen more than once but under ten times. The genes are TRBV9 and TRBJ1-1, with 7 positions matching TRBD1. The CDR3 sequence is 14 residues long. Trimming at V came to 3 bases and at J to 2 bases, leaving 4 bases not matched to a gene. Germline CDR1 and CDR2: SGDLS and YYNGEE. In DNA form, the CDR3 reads TGTGCCAGCAGCGGGGGGACAGCAAACACTGAAGCTTTCTTT. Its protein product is CASSGGTANTEAFF.

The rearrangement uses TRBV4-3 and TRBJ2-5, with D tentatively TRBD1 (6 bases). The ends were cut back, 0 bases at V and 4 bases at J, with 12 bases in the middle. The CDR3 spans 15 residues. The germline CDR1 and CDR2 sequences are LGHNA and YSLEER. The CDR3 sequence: CASSQETGLLETQYF. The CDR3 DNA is TGCGCCAGCAGCCAAGAGACAGGATTGTTAGAGACCCAGTACTTC.

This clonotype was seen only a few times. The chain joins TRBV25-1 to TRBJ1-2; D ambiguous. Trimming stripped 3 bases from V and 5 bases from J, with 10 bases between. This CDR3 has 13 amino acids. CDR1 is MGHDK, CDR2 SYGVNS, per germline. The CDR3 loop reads CASSDNRVYGYTF. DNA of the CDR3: TGTGCCAGCAGTGATAACCGGGTATATGGCTACACCTTC.

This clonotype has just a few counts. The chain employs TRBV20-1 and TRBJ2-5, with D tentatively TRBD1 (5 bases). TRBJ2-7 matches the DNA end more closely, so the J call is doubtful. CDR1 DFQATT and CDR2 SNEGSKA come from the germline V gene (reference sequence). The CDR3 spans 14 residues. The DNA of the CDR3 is TGCAGTGCTAGTGGGGCACCTCTTACCTACGAGCAGTACTTC. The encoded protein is CSASGAPLTYEQYF.

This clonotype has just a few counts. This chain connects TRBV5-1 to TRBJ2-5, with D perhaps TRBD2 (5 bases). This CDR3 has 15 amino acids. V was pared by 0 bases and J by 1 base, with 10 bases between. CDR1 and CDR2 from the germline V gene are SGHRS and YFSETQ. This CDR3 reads CASSLVFLAQETQYF. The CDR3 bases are TGCGCCAGCAGCTTGGTGTTCCTAGCCCAAGAGACCCAGTACTTC.

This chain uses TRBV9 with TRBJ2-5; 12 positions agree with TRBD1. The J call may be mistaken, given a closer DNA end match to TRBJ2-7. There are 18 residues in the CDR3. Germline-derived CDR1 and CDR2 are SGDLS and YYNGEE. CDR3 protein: CASSVASTAGTGGDEQYF. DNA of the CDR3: TGTGCCAGCAGCGTAGCCTCGACCGCCGGGACAGGGGGCGACGAGCAGTACTTC.

CDR3 sequence reads: CASSQPLFSGNTIYF. DNA of the CDR3: TGTGCCAGCAGCCAGCCACTATTCTCTGGAAACACCATATATTTT. This chain uses TRBV3-1 with TRBJ1-3; D not resolved. Per the germline V gene, CDR1 is LGHDT and CDR2 is YNNKEL (reference sequence). V lost 3 bases, J lost 0 bases, and 9 bases lay in between. The CDR3 consists of 15 residues. Based on the CDR3 plus reference TRBV3-1 and TRBJ1-3, the full variable domain is DTAVSQTPKYLVTQMGNDKSIKCEQNLGHDTMYWYKQDSKKFLKIMFSYNNKELIINETVPNRFSPKSPDKAHLNLHINSLELGDSAVYFCASSQPLFSGNTIYFGEGSWLTVV.

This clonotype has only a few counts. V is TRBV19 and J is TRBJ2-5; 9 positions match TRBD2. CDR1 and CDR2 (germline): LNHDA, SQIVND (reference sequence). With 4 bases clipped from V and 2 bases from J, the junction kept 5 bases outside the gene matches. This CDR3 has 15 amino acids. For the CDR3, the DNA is TGTGCCAGTAGTAGTCTAGCGGGATTACAAGAGACCCAGTACTTC. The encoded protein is CASSSLAGLQETQYF.

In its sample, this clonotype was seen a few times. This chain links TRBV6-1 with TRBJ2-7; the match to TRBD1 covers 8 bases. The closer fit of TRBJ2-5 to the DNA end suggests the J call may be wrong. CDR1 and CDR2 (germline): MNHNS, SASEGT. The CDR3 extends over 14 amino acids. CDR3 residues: CASYPGTGQETQYF. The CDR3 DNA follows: TGTGCCAGCTACCCCGGGACAGGCCAAGAGACCCAGTACTTC.

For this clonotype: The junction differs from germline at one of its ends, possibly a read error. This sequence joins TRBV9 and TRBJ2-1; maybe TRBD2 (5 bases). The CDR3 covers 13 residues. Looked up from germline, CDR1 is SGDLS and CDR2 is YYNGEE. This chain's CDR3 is CASSSDSHNEQFF. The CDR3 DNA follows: TGTGCCAGCAGCTCGGACTCCCACAATGAGCAGTTCTTC.

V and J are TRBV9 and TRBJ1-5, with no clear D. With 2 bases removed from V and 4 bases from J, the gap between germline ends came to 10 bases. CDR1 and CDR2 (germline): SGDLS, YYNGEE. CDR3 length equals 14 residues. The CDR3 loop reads CASSVKGWNQPQHF. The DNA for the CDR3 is TGTGCCAGCAGCGTTAAAGGGTGGAATCAGCCCCAGCATTTT.

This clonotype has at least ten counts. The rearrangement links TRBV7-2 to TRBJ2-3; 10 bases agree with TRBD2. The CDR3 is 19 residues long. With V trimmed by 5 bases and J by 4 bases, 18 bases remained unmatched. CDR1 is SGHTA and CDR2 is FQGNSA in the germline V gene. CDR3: CASSAPPELAGSGADTQYF. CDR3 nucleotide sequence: TGTGCCAGCAGCGCCCCCCCCGAACTAGCGGGGTCCGGAGCAGATACGCAGTATTTT.

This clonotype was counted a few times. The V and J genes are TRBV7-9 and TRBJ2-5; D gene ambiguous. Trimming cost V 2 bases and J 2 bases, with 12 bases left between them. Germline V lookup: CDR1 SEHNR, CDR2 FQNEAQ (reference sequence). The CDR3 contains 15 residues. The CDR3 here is CASSLFSIRQETQYF. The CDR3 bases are TGTGCCAGCAGCTTATTCTCTATAAGACAAGAGACCCAGTACTTC.

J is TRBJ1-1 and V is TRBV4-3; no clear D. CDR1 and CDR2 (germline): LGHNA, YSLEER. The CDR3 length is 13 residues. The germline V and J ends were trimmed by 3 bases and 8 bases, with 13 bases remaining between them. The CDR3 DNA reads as TGCGCCAGCAGCCAGGCAGGCGTCACGGAAGCTTTCTTT. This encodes CASSQAGVTEAFF.

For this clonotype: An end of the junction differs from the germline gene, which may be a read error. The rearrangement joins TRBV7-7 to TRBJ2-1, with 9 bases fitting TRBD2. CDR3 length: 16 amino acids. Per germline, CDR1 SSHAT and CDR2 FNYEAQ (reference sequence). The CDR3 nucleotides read TGTGCTAGCAGCTTAGAGGTAGCGGGGGTCCAGGGAGTGCAGTTCTTC. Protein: CASSLEVAGVQGVQFF. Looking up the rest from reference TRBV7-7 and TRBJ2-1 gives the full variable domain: GAGVSQSPRYKVTKRGQDVTLRCDPISSHATLYWYQQALGQGPEFLTYFNYEAQPDKSGLPSDRFSAERPEGSISTLTIQRTEQRDSAMYRCASSLEVAGVQGVQFFGPGTRLTVL.

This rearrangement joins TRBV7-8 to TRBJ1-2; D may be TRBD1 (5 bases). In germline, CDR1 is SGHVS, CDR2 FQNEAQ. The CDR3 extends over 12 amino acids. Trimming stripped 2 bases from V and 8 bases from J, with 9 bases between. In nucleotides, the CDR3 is TGTGCCAGCAGCTTATCTCGGACAGGCTACACCTTC. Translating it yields CASSLSRTGYTF.